The clone carrying this T cell receptor (beta chain) showed up just once. The table came from immunoSEQ multiplex PCR; TCRdb's copy has only in-frame clones and leaves some out. The profile covers around 300,000 clones, with about nine tenths appearing a single time and less than 1% taken by the ten largest. The data belong to a study of blood T cell repertoires in COVID-19. There are 13 residues in the CDR3. The V and J ends lost 5 bases and 1 base respectively, with 8 bases between them. Germline CDR1 and CDR2: SGHTA and FQGTGA. The rearrangement links TRBV7-3 to TRBJ1-1, with D possibly being TRBD1 (6 bases). The sequence was collected from a middle-aged woman who had recovered from COVID-19. The sample taken for sequencing was peripheral blood. CDR3 sequence (DNA): TGTGCCAGCAGCGCACAGGGGAACACTGAAGCTTTCTTT. Its protein product is CASSAQGNTEAFF.